This T cell receptor (beta chain) was captured in a study of cytomegalovirus exposure and HLA in healthy donors. PCR was performed using 60 Vbeta and 13 Jbeta primers. Using immunoSEQ multiplex PCR, the repertoire was profiled, and TCRdb retains in-frame clones only, with some absent. In the table there are approximately 170,000 clones, more than 80% of which are singletons. This clone was seen just once. The antigen is undetermined. Study results and caveats: TCR beta chains numbering some 150 were designated cytomegalovirus-associated. Per a prior analysis, the majority of TCR beta V segments were productive roughly 87% or roughly 30% of the time. TCR beta V- and J-gene trimming, according to a later analysis, was linked to a missense DCLRE1C variant. Later analysis placed DRB1 highest and HLA-C lowest in TCR association rates, which differed by HLA locus.

The CDR3 totals 14 residues. The germline V gene encodes CDR1 SGHTA and CDR2 FQGTGA. V was pared by 2 bases and J by 4 bases, with 3 bases of the junction left unmatched. The source is a male donor in good health and CMV-seronegative. The chain carries TRBV7-3 and TRBJ2-7, with 9 bases identical to TRBD2. The sample comprised PBMCs. The CDR3 DNA follows: TGTGCCAGCAGCTTAGCGGGGGGGCCGTACGAGCAGTACTTC. Protein: CASSLAGGPYEQYF.